A selection of T cell receptor beta chains follows, all from one sample in a study of blood T cell repertoires in COVID-19. Data came from immunoSEQ multiplex PCR; TCRdb stores just in-frame clones and leaves some out. The sample shows 170,000 or so clones, around 84% of them seen only once. Sequenced input: peripheral blood. All receptors come from a man aged 35 to 55 with active or convalescent COVID-19. Each CDR3 is given with its conserved first and last residue. D genes are given only for firm matches. The size field is filled for only some rows; it gives once, few, many or a size class.

V gene	J gene	clone size	D gene	CDR3 DNA	CDR3 protein
TRBV28	TRBJ2-1	-	-	TGTGCCAGCAGTGAAAGGGGGTATGAGCAGTTCTTC	CASSERGYEQFF
TRBV12-3/TRBV12-4	TRBJ2-2	-	-	TGTGCCAGCAGCCTCAGGGATACCGGGGAGCTGTTTTTT	CASSLRDTGELFF
TRBV5-4	TRBJ2-1	-	TRBD1	TGTGCCAGCAGCTTGCCTGGGACAGAAAGATACAGTGAGCAGTTCTTC	CASSLPGTERYSEQFF
TRBV25-1	TRBJ1-4	-	-	TGTGCCAGCAGTGAAGCGGGGGCCGGGGGTGAAAAACTGTTTTTT	CASSEAGAGGEKLFF
TRBV4-1	TRBJ2-7	-	TRBD1	TGCGCCAGCAGCCAAGGACAGGGTAACTACGAGCAGTACTTC	CASSQGQGNYEQYF
TRBV13	TRBJ2-3	-	-	TGTGCCAGCAGCTTAGACACAACAGATACGCAGTATTTT	CASSLDTTDTQYF
TRBV5-1	TRBJ2-2	-	TRBD2	TGCGCCAGCAGCTTTACTCCGGGACTAGCGGGGGGCCAGGGGACCGGGGAGCTGTTTTTT	CASSFTPGLAGGQGTGELFF
TRBV6-6	TRBJ1-2	-	TRBD1	TGTGCCAGCAGCCCCGACAGGGGGAAAGATGGCTACACCTTC	CASSPDRGKDGYTF
TRBV5-4	TRBJ1-5	-	-	TGTGCCAGCAGCCGCGGGACCGACCCCAATCAGCCCCAGCATTTT	CASSRGTDPNQPQHF
TRBV10-2	TRBJ2-7	-	TRBD2	TGCGCCAGCAGTCCGGGACTAGTTTACGAGCAGTACTTC	CASSPGLVYEQYF
TRBV10-3	TRBJ2-2	-	TRBD1	TGTGCCATCAGCGGGACAGGGCGTTCCACCGGGGAGCTGTTTTTT	CAISGTGRSTGELFF
TRBV7-9	TRBJ2-7	-	-	TGTGCCAGCAGCTCCACCAGGTTGGACTCCTACGAGCAGTACTTC	CASSSTRLDSYEQYF
TRBV6-6	TRBJ1-5	once	-	TGTGCCAGCACCCCACAGGGAAATCAGCCCCAGCATTTT	CASTPQGNQPQHF
TRBV7-8	TRBJ2-5	-	-	TGTGCCAGCAGCAAGCCCGGGACATTGGAGACCCAGTACTTC	CASSKPGTLETQYF
TRBV5-4	TRBJ1-1	-	TRBD1	TGTGCCAGCAGCTCCAGACAGGGAAACACTGAAGCTTTCTTT	CASSSRQGNTEAFF
TRBV19	TRBJ1-3	-	TRBD1	TGTGCCAGTAGTATAAGGGGGCGCGAAAACACCATATATTTT	CASSIRGRENTIYF
TRBV7-9	TRBJ1-4	-	-	TGTGCCAGCAGCTTAAATAGTGAAAAACTGTTTTTT	CASSLNSEKLFF
TRBV9	TRBJ2-3	-	TRBD2	TGTGCCAGCAGCCCCAAGACCGGGACTAGCGGGGGTAGCACAGATACGCAGTATTTT	CASSPKTGTSGGSTDTQYF
TRBV7-3	TRBJ2-2	once	TRBD2	TGTGCCAGCAGCTCCCCGGCGGGGGGGTCTTCCGGGGAGCTGTTTTTT	CASSSPAGGSSGELFF
TRBV27	TRBJ1-5	few	TRBD1	TGTGCCAGCATCGAACAGGGGGACTTCGGCAATCAGCCCCAGCATTTT	CASIEQGDFGNQPQHF
TRBV28	TRBJ1-5	-	TRBD1	TGTGCCAGCAGTTTGACAGGGGGCAGTCAGCCCCAGCATTTT	CASSLTGGSQPQHF
TRBV20-1	TRBJ2-3	-	TRBD1	TGCAGTGCTACTGACAGGGGGCAGGGAGATACGCAGTATTTT	CSATDRGQGDTQYF
TRBV6-2/TRBV6-3	TRBJ1-6	-	TRBD1	TGTGCCAGCAGTTACTCGTCAGGGGGCGAAAGCTCCTATAATTCACCCCTCCACTTT	CASSYSSGGESSYNSPLHF
TRBV7-3	TRBJ2-1	-	TRBD1	TGTGCCAGCAGGAAATGGACAGGGCCGAATGAGCAGTTCTTC	CASRKWTGPNEQFF
TRBV3-1/TRBV3-2	TRBJ1-6	-	-	TGTGCCAGCAGCCGTGGGGGAGGTAATTCACCCCTCCACTTT	CASSRGGGNSPLHF
TRBV19	TRBJ2-5	-	TRBD1	TGTGCCAGTAGTGCGGACAGGGTTGGGGAGACCCAGTACTTC	CASSADRVGETQYF
TRBV6-6	TRBJ1-4	-	-	TGTGCCAGCAGTTCTACCTCGACCAAGAGGGAAAAACTGTTTTTT	CASSSTSTKREKLFF
TRBV3-1/TRBV3-2	TRBJ2-1	-	-	TGTGCCACCTCGGGCCGGGGAACATACAATGAGCAGTTCTTC	CATSGRGTYNEQFF
TRBV28	TRBJ1-2	-	TRBD1	TGTGCCAGCAGAACTACAGGGGGCGGGAGTGGCTACACCTTC	CASRTTGGGSGYTF
TRBV15	TRBJ1-6	-	-	TGTGCCACCAGCAGAGAAATTCCAGGCTCACCCCTCCACTTT	CATSREIPGSPLHF
TRBV4-1	TRBJ2-2	-	TRBD1	TGCGCCAGCAGCCGAGGACAGGGATGGGCCGGGGAGCTGTTTTTT	CASSRGQGWAGELFF
TRBV5-1	TRBJ1-4	once	-	TGCGCCAGCAGTTTTACACCCGGGGTGGGTGAAAAACTGTTTTTT	CASSFTPGVGEKLFF
TRBV2	TRBJ1-2	-	-	TGTGCCAGCAGTGACCTAAGACAGATAGCTAACTATGGCTACACCTTC	CASSDLRQIANYGYTF
TRBV19	TRBJ2-3	-	TRBD1	TGTGCCAGTAGTAAACACAGGGGCTACACAGATACGCAGTATTTT	CASSKHRGYTDTQYF
TRBV19	TRBJ2-5	-	TRBD2	TGTGCCAGTAGTCTGGGGCTAGCGGGGGCCGCCAGGGCCCAGTACTTC	CASSLGLAGAARAQYF
TRBV10-3	TRBJ2-1	few	TRBD2	TGTGCTACAGGCCTAGCGGGGCTCTACAATGAGCAGTTCTTC	CATGLAGLYNEQFF
TRBV4-2	TRBJ2-7	-	-	TGTGCCAGCAGCCAATTTGTACAGTCACCCACCTACGAGCAGTACTTC	CASSQFVQSPTYEQYF
TRBV11-3	TRBJ1-2	-	TRBD1	TGTGCCAGCAGCTCACAGGGGATTCCGCATGGCTACACCTTC	CASSSQGIPHGYTF
TRBV27	TRBJ2-3	once	TRBD2	TGTGCCAGCAGGTTACTAGCGGGGGGCGGCACAGATACGCAGTATTTT	CASRLLAGGGTDTQYF
TRBV12-5	TRBJ2-3	-	TRBD2	TGTGCTAGTGGATGGGGTTCTAGCGGGGGGAGCACAGATACGCAGTATTTT	CASGWGSSGGSTDTQYF
TRBV9	TRBJ1-5	-	-	TGTGCCAGCAGCGTAGAGGGGAAGGGGCAGCCCCAGCATTTT	CASSVEGKGQPQHF
TRBV5-4	TRBJ1-3	-	-	TGTGCCAGCAGCGCGGGGGGGGTTGGAAACACCATATATTTT	CASSAGGVGNTIYF
TRBV13	TRBJ2-7	-	TRBD2	TGTGCCAGCAGCTTAGGTCCTAGCGGGGGGTACGAGCAGTACTTC	CASSLGPSGGYEQYF
TRBV30	TRBJ1-4	-	-	TGTGCCTGGGCCCCAGCAGGGCGTGATGAAAAACTGTTTTTT	CAWAPAGRDEKLFF
TRBV4-2	TRBJ2-7	-	-	TGTGCCAGCAGCCAAGAAGGGCTAGCCCCGTCCTACGAGCAGTACTTC	CASSQEGLAPSYEQYF
TRBV21-1	TRBJ1-6	-	-	TGTGCCAGCAGCAAAGCGCTTTGTCGTAACAGCATCGCTTCACCCCTCCACTTT	CASSKALCRNSIASPLHF
TRBV7-2	TRBJ1-3	-	-	TGTGCCAGCAGCTTATTGGCAGGGCCCTTCGACACCATATATTTT	CASSLLAGPFDTIYF
TRBV12-3/TRBV12-4	TRBJ1-2	once	-	TGTGCCAGCAGTTTAGGCCATTACAGAGGCTACACCTTC	CASSLGHYRGYTF
TRBV4-1	TRBJ1-5	-	-	TGCGCCAGCAGCCAAGAGGTAATCGCCCCGGGCAGGGAAAGAGGTCAGCCCCAGCATTTT	CASSQEVIAPGRERGQPQHF
TRBV5-1	TRBJ2-1	few	TRBD2	TGCGCCAGCAGCGCTAGCGGGGGCTCCTACAATGAGCAGTTCTTC	CASSASGGSYNEQFF
TRBV6-6	TRBJ1-2	-	-	TGTGCCAGCATTCGCGCGGGGGGCCAGAGCTATGGCTACACCTTC	CASIRAGGQSYGYTF
TRBV5-1	TRBJ2-1	-	TRBD1	TGCGCCAGCAGCCTGTTTGGGACAGGGGGGGACAATGAGCAGTTCTTC	CASSLFGTGGDNEQFF
TRBV5-4	TRBJ2-5	-	-	TGTGCCAGCAGCTTGCAGCAAGAGACCCAGTACTTC	CASSLQQETQYF
TRBV15	TRBJ2-5	few	-	TGTGCCACCAGCAGAGCCGGACAGCCCGGCGAGTACTTC	CATSRAGQPGEYF
TRBV30	TRBJ2-7	-	TRBD1	TGTGCCCGGAGTTCCGGGACAGGCTCCTACGAGCAGTACTTC	CARSSGTGSYEQYF
TRBV6-5	TRBJ2-5	once	-	TGTGCCAGCAGTCAGGGCGCGGAGACCCAGTACTTC	CASSQGAETQYF
TRBV19	TRBJ1-2	-	TRBD1	TGTGCCAGTAGTAAAAGGACAGGGGAGGACACCTTC	CASSKRTGEDTF
TRBV5-1	TRBJ2-7	-	TRBD1	TGCGCCAGCAGCGACGACAGGGGAGTCGGCGAGCAGTACTTC	CASSDDRGVGEQYF
TRBV7-9	TRBJ2-7	once	-	TGTGCCAGCAGCTTAGGGCATACCCACTACGAGCAGTACTTC	CASSLGHTHYEQYF